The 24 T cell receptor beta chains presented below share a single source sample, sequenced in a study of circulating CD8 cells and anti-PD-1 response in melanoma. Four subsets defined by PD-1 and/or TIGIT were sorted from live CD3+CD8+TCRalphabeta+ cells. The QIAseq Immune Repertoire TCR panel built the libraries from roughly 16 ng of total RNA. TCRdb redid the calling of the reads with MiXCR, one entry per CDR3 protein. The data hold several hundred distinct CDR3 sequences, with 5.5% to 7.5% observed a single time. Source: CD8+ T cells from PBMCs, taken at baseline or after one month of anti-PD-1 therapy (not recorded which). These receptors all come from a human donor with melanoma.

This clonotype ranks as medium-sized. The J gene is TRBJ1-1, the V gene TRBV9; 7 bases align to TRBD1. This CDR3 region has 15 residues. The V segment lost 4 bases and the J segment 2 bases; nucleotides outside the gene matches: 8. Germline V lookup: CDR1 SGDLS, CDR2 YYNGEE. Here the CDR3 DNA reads TGTGCCAGCAGCCCCCAGGGGGGGGCAAACACTGAAGCTTTCTTT. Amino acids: CASSPQGGANTEAFF.

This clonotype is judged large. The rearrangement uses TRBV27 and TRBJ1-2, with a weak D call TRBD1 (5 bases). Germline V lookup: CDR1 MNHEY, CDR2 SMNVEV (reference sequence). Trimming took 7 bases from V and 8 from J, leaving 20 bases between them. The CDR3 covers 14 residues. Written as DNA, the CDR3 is TGTGCCAGCAAAACGACAGACTCTATCTACGGCTACACCTTC. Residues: CASKTTDSIYGYTF.

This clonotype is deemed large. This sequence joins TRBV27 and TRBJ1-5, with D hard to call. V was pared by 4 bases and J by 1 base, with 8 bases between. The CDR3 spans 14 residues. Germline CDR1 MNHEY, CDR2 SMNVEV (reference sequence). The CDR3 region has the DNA TGTGCCAGCAGTTACACAAAGAGCAATCAGCCCCAGCATTTT. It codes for CASSYTKSNQPQHF.

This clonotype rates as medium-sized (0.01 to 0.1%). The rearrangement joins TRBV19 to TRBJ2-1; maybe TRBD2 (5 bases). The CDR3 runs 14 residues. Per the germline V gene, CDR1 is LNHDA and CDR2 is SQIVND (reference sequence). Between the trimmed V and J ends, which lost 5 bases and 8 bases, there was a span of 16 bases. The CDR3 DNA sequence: TGTGCCAGTAGTGCCTTTCGGGATGTTCATGAGCAGTTCTTC. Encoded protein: CASSAFRDVHEQFF. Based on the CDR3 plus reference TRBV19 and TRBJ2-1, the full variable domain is DGGITQSPKYLFRKEGQNVTLSCEQNLNHDAMYWYRQDPGQGLRLIYYSQIVNDFQKGDIAEGYSVSREKKESFPLTVTSAQKNPTAFYLCASSAFRDVHEQFFGPGTRLTVL.

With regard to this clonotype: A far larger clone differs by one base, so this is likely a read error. As DNA, the CDR3 is TGTGCCAGCAGCCTTACAAGGGTCGGCTACACCTTC. Protein sequence: CASSLTRVGYTF. This chain connects TRBV5-5 to TRBJ1-2; D is ambiguous. CDR1 is SGHKS, CDR2 YYEKEE, per germline (reference sequence). CDR3 length equals 12 residues. Trimming removed 4 bases from V and 8 bases from J, with 12 bases in between.

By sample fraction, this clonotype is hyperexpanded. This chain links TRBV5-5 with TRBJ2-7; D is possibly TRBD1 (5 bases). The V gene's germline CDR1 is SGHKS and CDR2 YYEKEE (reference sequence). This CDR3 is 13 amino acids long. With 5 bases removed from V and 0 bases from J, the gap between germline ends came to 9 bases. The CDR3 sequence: CASRTGNSYEQYF. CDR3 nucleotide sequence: TGTGCCAGCAGAACAGGCAACTCCTACGAGCAGTACTTC. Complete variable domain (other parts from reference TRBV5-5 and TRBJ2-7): DAGVTQSPTHLIKTRGQQVTLRCSPISGHKSVSWYQQVLGQGPQFIFQYYEKEERGRGNFPDRFSARQFPNYSSELNVNALLLGDSALYLCASRTGNSYEQYFGPGTRLTVT.

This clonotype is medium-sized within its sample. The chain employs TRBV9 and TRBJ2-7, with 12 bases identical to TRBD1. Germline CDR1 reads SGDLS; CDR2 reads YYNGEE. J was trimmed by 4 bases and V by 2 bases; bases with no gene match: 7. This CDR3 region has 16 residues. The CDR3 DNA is TGTGCCAGCAGCGTGGCCGGGACAGGGGGCTTTTACGAGCAGTACTTC. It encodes CASSVAGTGGFYEQYF.

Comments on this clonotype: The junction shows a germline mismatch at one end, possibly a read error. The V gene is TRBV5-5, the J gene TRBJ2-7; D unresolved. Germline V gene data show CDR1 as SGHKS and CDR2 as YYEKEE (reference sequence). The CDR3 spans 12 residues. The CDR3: CASNLGGYEQYF. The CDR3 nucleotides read TGTGCCAGCAACTTGGGTGGCTACGAGCAGTACTTC. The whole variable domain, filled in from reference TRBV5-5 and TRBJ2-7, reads DAGVTQSPTHLIKTRGQQVTLRCSPISGHKSVSWYQQVLGQGPQFIFQYYEKEERGRGNFPDRFSARQFPNYSSELNVNALLLGDSALYLCASNLGGYEQYFGPGTRLTVT.

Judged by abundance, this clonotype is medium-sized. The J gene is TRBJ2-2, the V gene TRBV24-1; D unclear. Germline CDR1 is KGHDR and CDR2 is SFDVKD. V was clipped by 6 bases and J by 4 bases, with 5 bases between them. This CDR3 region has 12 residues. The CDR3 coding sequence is TGTGCCACCAGTCAGGTCACCGGGGAGCTGTTTTTT. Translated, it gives CATSQVTGELFF.

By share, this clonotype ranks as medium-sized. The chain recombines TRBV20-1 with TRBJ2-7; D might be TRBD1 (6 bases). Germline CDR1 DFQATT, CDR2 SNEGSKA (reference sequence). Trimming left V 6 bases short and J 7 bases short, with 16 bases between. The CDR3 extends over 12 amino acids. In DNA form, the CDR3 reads TGCAGTGCAACCTACTCAGGGGAAGAGCAGTACTTC. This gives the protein CSATYSGEEQYF.

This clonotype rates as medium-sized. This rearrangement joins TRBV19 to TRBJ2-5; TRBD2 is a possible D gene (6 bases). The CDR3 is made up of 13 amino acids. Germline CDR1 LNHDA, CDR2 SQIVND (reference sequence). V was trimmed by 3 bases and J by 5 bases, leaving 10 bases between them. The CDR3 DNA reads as TGTGCCAGTAGTATGGTGGCGGGGGAGACCCAGTACTTC. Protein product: CASSMVAGETQYF.

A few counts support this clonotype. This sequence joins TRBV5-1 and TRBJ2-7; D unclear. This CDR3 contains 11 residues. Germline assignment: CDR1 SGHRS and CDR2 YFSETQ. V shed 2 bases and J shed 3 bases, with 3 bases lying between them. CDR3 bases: TGCGCCAGCAGCTTAAACTACGAGCAGTACTTC. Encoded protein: CASSLNYEQYF.

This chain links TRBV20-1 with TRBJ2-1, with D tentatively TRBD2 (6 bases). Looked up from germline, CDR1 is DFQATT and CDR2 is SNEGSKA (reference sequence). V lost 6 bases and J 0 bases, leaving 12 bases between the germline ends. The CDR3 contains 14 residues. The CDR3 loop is CSALLAISYNEQFF. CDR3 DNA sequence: TGCAGTGCGCTGCTAGCGATCTCCTACAATGAGCAGTTCTTC.

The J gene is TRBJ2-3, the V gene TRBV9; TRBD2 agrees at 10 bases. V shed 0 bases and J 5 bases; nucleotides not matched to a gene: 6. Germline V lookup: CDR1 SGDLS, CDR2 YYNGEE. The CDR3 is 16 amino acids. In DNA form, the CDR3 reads TGTGCCAGCAGCGTAGACGCTAGCGGGGGCATAGATACGCAGTATTTT. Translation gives CASSVDASGGIDTQYF.

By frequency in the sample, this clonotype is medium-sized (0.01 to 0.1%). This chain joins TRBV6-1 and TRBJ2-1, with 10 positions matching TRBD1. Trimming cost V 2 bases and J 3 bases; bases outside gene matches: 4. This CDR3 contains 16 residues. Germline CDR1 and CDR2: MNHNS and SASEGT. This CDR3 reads CASSEWDRGSYNEQFF. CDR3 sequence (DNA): TGTGCCAGCAGTGAATGGGACAGGGGTAGCTACAATGAGCAGTTCTTC.

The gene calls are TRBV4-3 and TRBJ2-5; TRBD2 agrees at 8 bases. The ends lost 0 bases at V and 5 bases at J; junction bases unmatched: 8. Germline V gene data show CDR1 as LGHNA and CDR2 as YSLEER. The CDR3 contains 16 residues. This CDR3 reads CASSQDLQRGLETQYF. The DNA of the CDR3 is TGCGCCAGCAGCCAAGATCTTCAGCGGGGGTTGGAGACCCAGTACTTC.

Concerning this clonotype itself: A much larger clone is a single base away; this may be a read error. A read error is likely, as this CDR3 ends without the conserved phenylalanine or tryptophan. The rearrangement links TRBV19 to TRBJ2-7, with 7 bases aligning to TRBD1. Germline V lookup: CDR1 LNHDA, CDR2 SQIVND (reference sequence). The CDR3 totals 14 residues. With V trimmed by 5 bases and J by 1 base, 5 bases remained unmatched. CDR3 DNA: TGTGCCAGTAGTCGGACAGGCTTTTCCTACGAGCAGTACCTC. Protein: CASSRTGFSYEQYL.

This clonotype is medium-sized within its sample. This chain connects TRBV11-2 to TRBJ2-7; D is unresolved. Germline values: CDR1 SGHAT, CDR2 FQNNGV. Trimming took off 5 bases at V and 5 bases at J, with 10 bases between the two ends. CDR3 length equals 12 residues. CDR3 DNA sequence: TGTGCCAGCAGCACATCAGGTAACGAGCAGTACTTC. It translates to CASSTSGNEQYF. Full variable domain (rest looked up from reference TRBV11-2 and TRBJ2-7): EAGVAQSPRYKIIEKRQSVAFWCNPISGHATLYWYQQILGQGPKLLIQFQNNGVVDDSQLPKDRFSAERLKGVDSTLKIQPAKLEDSAVYLCASSTSGNEQYFGPGTRLTVT.

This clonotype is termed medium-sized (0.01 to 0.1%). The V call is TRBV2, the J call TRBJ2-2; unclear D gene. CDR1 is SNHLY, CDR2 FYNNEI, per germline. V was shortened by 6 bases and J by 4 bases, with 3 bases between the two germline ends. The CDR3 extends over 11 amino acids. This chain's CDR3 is CASRFTGELFF. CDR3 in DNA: TGTGCCAGCAGGTTCACCGGGGAGCTGTTTTTT.

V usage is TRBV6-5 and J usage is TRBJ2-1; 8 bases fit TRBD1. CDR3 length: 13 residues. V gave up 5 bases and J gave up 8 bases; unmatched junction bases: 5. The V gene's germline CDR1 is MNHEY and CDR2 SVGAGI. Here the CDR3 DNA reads TGTGCCAGCAGTGCGACAGGGGTCGATGAGCAGTTCTTC. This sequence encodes CASSATGVDEQFF.

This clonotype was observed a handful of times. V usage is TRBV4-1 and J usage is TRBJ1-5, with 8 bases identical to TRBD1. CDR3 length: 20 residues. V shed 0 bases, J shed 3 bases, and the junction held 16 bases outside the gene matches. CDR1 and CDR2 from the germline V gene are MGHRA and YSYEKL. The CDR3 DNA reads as TGCGCCAGCAGCCAAGACCGATGGATGGGACAGGACCATTCCAATCAGCCCCAGCATTTT. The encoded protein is CASSQDRWMGQDHSNQPQHF.

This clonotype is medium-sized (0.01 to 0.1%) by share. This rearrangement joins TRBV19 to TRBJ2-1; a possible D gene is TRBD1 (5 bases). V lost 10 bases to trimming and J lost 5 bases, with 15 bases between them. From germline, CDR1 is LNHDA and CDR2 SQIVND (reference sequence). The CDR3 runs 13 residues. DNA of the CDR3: TGTGCCACGGACAACGCTAAGAACAATGAGCAGTTCTTC. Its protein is CATDNAKNNEQFF.

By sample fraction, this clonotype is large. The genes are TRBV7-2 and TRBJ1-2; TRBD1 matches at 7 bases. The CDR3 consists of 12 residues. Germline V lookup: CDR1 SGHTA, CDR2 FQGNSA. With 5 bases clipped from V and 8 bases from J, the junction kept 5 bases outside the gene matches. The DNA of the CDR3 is TGTGCCAGCAGCCTTACAGGGGTCGGCTACACCTTC. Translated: CASSLTGVGYTF. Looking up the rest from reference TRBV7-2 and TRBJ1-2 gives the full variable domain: GAGVSQSPSNKVTEKGKDVELRCDPISGHTALYWYRQSLGQGLEFLIYFQGNSAPDKSGLPSDRFSAERTGGSVSTLTIQRTQQEDSAVYLCASSLTGVGYTFGSGTRLTVV.

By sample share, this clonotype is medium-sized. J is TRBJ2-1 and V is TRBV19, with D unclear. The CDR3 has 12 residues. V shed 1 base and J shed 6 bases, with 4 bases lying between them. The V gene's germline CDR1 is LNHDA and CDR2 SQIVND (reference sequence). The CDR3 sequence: CASSIGGNEQFF. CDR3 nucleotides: TGTGCCAGTAGTATAGGCGGCAATGAGCAGTTCTTC.